Listed below are T cell receptor beta chains from one sample, sequenced in a study of cytomegalovirus exposure and HLA in healthy donors. TCRdb's copy holds only in-frame clones and misses some; the assay was immunoSEQ multiplex PCR. Its clone listing holds approximately 75,000 clones. The sequencing sample was made of PBMCs. These receptors originate from a man in his forties in good health and CMV-seronegative. The CDR3 runs from the conserved cysteine through the conserved F or W. D genes are given only for firm matches.

D gene	V gene	J gene	CDR3 protein	CDR3 DNA
TRBD1	TRBV5-1	TRBJ2-7	CASSEGQGLEQYF	TGCGCCAGCAGCGAGGGACAGGGGCTCGAGCAGTACTTC
-	TRBV7-8	TRBJ1-2	CASSLAGSNYGYTF	TGTGCCAGCAGCTTAGCAGGGAGCAACTATGGCTACACCTTC
TRBD2	TRBV11-3	TRBJ2-2	CASSSRLAGGTGELFF	TGTGCCAGCAGCTCCCGACTAGCGGGGGGCACCGGGGAGCTGTTTTTT
TRBD2	TRBV6-5	TRBJ2-1	CASSYGTSGRNEQFF	TGTGCCAGCAGTTACGGGACTAGCGGGAGAAATGAGCAGTTCTTC
TRBD2	TRBV9	TRBJ2-7	CASSVSGTSKFEQYF	TGTGCCAGCAGCGTCTCCGGGACTAGCAAGTTCGAGCAGTACTTC
TRBD1	TRBV19	TRBJ2-7	CASSRLTGDLSYEQYF	TGTGCCAGTAGCCGGCTTACAGGGGACCTCTCCTACGAGCAGTACTTC
-	TRBV28	TRBJ1-1	CASSLGQTREAFF	TGTGCCAGCAGTTTGGGGCAGACCCGTGAAGCTTTCTTT
-	TRBV19	TRBJ2-7	CASSITTLYEQYF	TGTGCCAGTAGTATTACTACTCTCTACGAGCAGTACTTC
TRBD1	TRBV5-1	TRBJ2-7	CASSLGQGVEQYF	TGCGCCAGCAGCTTGGGACAGGGGGTCGAGCAGTACTTC
TRBD1	TRBV6-6	TRBJ2-7	CASSWGGQGRYEQYF	TGTGCCAGCAGTTGGGGGGGACAGGGCCGTTACGAGCAGTACTTC
-	TRBV7-6	TRBJ2-3	CASSLAGVDTQYF	TGTGCCAGCAGCTTAGCGGGCGTAGATACGCAGTATTTT
TRBD2	TRBV4-3	TRBJ2-5	CASSQTSGGETQYF	TGCGCCAGCAGCCAAACGTCGGGGGGAGAGACCCAGTACTTC
-	TRBV2	TRBJ1-2	CASTTGTPYGYTF	TGTGCCAGCACAACAGGGACGCCCTATGGCTACACCTTC
-	TRBV5-5	TRBJ1-6	CASSGAQGSNSPLHF	TGTGCCAGCAGCGGGGCCCAGGGATCAAATTCACCCCTCCACTTT
-	TRBV6-5	TRBJ2-7	CASSLRGREQYF	TGTGCCAGCAGTTTACGAGGGCGCGAGCAGTACTTC
TRBD2	TRBV4-2	TRBJ2-2	CASSQALTSGGPGELFF	TGTGCCAGCAGCCAAGCCCTAACTAGCGGAGGGCCCGGGGAGCTGTTTTTT
-	TRBV7-9	TRBJ2-7	CASGGLGGLEQYF	TGTGCCAGCGGGGGACTGGGGGGACTCGAGCAGTACTTC
TRBD2	TRBV5-1	TRBJ2-5	CASSLEGSGGETQYF	TGCGCCAGCAGCTTGGAGGGCTCGGGGGGGGAGACCCAGTACTTC
TRBD1	TRBV25-1	TRBJ1-4	CASSESGTGAVKLFF	TGTGCCAGCAGTGAATCGGGGACAGGGGCCGTAAAACTGTTTTTT
TRBD1	TRBV7-9	TRBJ1-2	CASSPGQGRGYGYTF	TGTGCCAGCAGCCCAGGACAGGGACGAGGCTATGGCTACACCTTC
TRBD2	TRBV5-4	TRBJ2-1	CASSWGTSGGRYNEQFF	TGTGCCAGCAGCTGGGGGACTAGCGGGGGGAGGTACAATGAGCAGTTCTTC
TRBD1	TRBV6-1	TRBJ1-3	CASSGQGGNTIYF	TGTGCCAGCAGTGGACAGGGCGGAAACACCATATATTTT
TRBD2	TRBV5-4	TRBJ2-3	CASSSRTSASDTQYF	TGTGCCAGCAGCTCCCGGACTAGCGCCTCAGATACGCAGTATTTT
-	TRBV4-3	TRBJ1-2	CASSQELGAGYTF	TGCGCCAGCAGCCAAGAGCTGGGGGCCGGCTACACCTTC
-	TRBV5-6	TRBJ1-2	CASSHPRAGYTF	TGTGCCAGCAGCCACCCCAGGGCTGGCTACACCTTC
-	TRBV19	TRBJ1-1	CASQRQLNTEAFF	TGTGCCAGTCAGAGACAGCTGAACACTGAAGCTTTCTTT
-	TRBV30	TRBJ2-1	CAWKKRGAGGYNEQFF	TGTGCCTGGAAAAAAAGGGGGGCAGGGGGCTACAATGAGCAGTTCTTC
-	TRBV5-1	TRBJ2-2	CASSSTGDTGELFF	TGCGCCAGCAGCTCGACGGGTGACACCGGGGAGCTGTTTTTT
TRBD1	TRBV5-1	TRBJ1-1	CASSPGGANTEAFF	TGCGCCAGCAGCCCAGGGGGCGCGAACACTGAAGCTTTCTTT
-	TRBV10-3	TRBJ1-5	CAISEHSPGGNQPQHF	TGTGCCATCAGTGAGCATAGCCCGGGGGGCAATCAGCCCCAGCATTTT
TRBD2	TRBV30	TRBJ2-5	CAWSSPGLAKETQYF	TGTGCCTGGAGTTCGCCGGGACTAGCCAAAGAGACCCAGTACTTC
TRBD1	TRBV7-2	TRBJ1-2	CASSPIAPVGTGGGYGYTF	TGTGCCAGCAGCCCGATAGCCCCCGTCGGGACAGGGGGCGGCTATGGCTACACCTTC
-	TRBV7-2	TRBJ1-3	CASSLELGARRGNTIYF	TGTGCCAGCAGCTTAGAATTAGGGGCAAGAAGGGGTAACACCATATATTTT
TRBD2	TRBV4-3	TRBJ2-1	CASSRRLAGPDVQFF	TGCGCCAGCAGCCGGCGACTAGCGGGTCCTGACGTGCAGTTCTTC
-	TRBV21-1	TRBJ2-7	CASSKARRQGSYEQYF	TGTGCCAGCAGCAAAGCTAGGAGACAGGGGTCCTACGAGCAGTACTTC
TRBD2	TRBV23-1	TRBJ2-3	CASSPSAGGTPDTDTQYF	TGCGCCAGCAGTCCCTCAGCGGGAGGCACACCTGACACAGATACGCAGTATTTT
-	TRBV5-1	TRBJ2-6	CASSSDEGIGTGANVLTF	TGCGCCAGCAGCTCGGATGAGGGAATTGGTACTGGGGCCAACGTCCTGACTTTC
-	TRBV28	TRBJ1-3	CASSGQSSGNTIYF	TGTGCCAGCAGTGGGCAGAGCTCTGGAAACACCATATATTTT
TRBD1	TRBV9	TRBJ2-7	CASSPGTGPSSYEQYF	TGTGCCAGCAGCCCCGGGACAGGGCCTAGCTCCTACGAGCAGTACTTC
-	TRBV23-1	TRBJ2-6	CASSHMRGGQMGANVLTF	TGCGCCAGCAGTCATATGAGAGGGGGACAAATGGGGGCCAACGTCCTGACTTTC
-	TRBV19	TRBJ2-7	CASSTWDLAPEQYF	TGTGCCAGTAGTACCTGGGACTTAGCTCCCGAGCAGTACTTC
-	TRBV10-1	TRBJ2-5	CASSDGRGGETQYF	TGCGCCAGCAGTGATGGGCGCGGAGGAGAGACCCAGTACTTC
-	TRBV11-2	TRBJ1-2	CASSLIPVGRGGGYTF	TGTGCCAGCAGCTTAATCCCGGTGGGGCGCGGTGGTGGCTACACCTTC
TRBD1	TRBV6-6	TRBJ1-1	CASNFRGAMNTEAFF	TGTGCCAGCAATTTCAGGGGGGCGATGAACACTGAAGCTTTCTTT
TRBD1	TRBV6-1	TRBJ2-6	CASSVSGGSSSGANVLTF	TGTGCCAGCAGTGTATCAGGGGGCAGTTCCTCTGGGGCCAACGTCCTGACTTTC
TRBD1	TRBV11-3	TRBJ1-1	CASSFRGTGEAFF	TGTGCCAGCAGCTTCAGAGGGACAGGAGAAGCTTTCTTT
-	TRBV29-1	TRBJ2-7	CSVADSYYEQYF	TGCAGCGTAGCGGACAGTTACTACGAGCAGTACTTC
-	TRBV5-1	TRBJ2-1	CASSWGEIYNEQFF	TGCGCCAGCAGTTGGGGGGAGATCTACAATGAGCAGTTCTTC
TRBD2	TRBV4-1	TRBJ2-2	CASSQVWLAGAGELFF	TGCGCCAGCAGCCAAGTTTGGCTAGCGGGCGCCGGGGAGCTGTTTTTT
-	TRBV6-4	TRBJ1-1	CASSAHRGADTEAFF	TGTGCCAGCAGTGCCCACCGTGGTGCGGACACTGAAGCTTTCTTT
TRBD1	TRBV18	TRBJ1-5	CASSPPTGFNQPQHF	TGTGCCAGCTCACCACCGACAGGGTTCAATCAGCCCCAGCATTTT
-	TRBV19	TRBJ2-7	CASGPVGEQYF	TGTGCCAGTGGCCCCGTTGGCGAGCAGTACTTC
TRBD2	TRBV4-2	TRBJ2-7	CASSPGTTYEQYF	TGTGCCAGCAGCCCCGGGACTACCTACGAGCAGTACTTC
-	TRBV14	TRBJ2-3	CASSQELGSLKQYF	TGTGCCAGCAGCCAAGAGCTAGGGAGTCTTAAGCAGTATTTT
TRBD1	TRBV6-1	TRBJ1-4	CASRKDRGYEKLFF	TGTGCCAGCAGGAAGGACAGGGGTTATGAAAAACTGTTTTTT